These 27 T cell receptor beta chains were sequenced from one sample in a study of graft-versus-host responses after intestinal transplantation. Method: immunoSEQ multiplex PCR; TCRdb's copy keeps in-frame clones and lacks some. The table records 100,000 to 120,000 clones, around 93% of them present only once. Their specific antigens are unknown. The sequences come from unstimulated CD8+ T cells sorted from spleen or lymph node cells, collected before intestinal transplant. The source is a human donor who received an intestinal transplant.

The V gene is TRBV6-1, the J gene TRBJ2-5; a weak D match, TRBD1 (6 bases). Trimming left V 11 bases short and J 2 bases short, with 18 bases between. Germline assignment: CDR1 MNHNS and CDR2 SASEGT. The CDR3 runs 14 residues. CDR3 amino acids: CAAQTRGQQETQYF. The CDR3 nucleotides read TGTGCCGCACAAACCAGGGGCCAGCAAGAGACCCAGTACTTC.

In the case of this clone: Other DNA sequences from this sample encode an identical CDR3 as well. The gene calls are TRBV19 and TRBJ2-1, with D uncertain. Per germline, CDR1 LNHDA and CDR2 SQIVND (reference sequence). Deletions cut 4 bases from V and 6 bases from J, with 4 bases between. The CDR3 sequence is 11 residues long. Here the CDR3 reads CASSRGNEQFF. The DNA for the CDR3 is TGTGCCAGTAGTAGAGGCAATGAGCAGTTCTTC.

The rearrangement links TRBV27 to TRBJ2-1; D is unclear. With 2 bases removed from V and 4 bases from J, the gap between germline ends came to 9 bases. The CDR3 extends over 14 amino acids. Germline V lookup: CDR1 MNHEY, CDR2 SMNVEV (reference sequence). CDR3 bases: TGTGCCAGCAGTTTAGATTGGCCGTACAATGAGCAGTTCTTC. Translation gives CASSLDWPYNEQFF.

The chain couples TRBV27 to TRBJ1-2, with TRBD1 matching over 11 bases. J lost 6 bases, V lost 6 bases, and 0 bases had no gene match. Germline CDR1 reads MNHEY; CDR2 reads SMNVEV (reference sequence). This CDR3 region has 12 residues. The CDR3 here is CASRDRGHGYTF. Written as DNA, the CDR3 is TGTGCCAGCAGGGACAGGGGGCATGGCTACACCTTC.

The genes are TRBV5-4 and TRBJ2-1; the D gene is possibly TRBD2 (6 bases). The CDR3 loop spans 14 amino acids. Between the trimmed V and J ends, which lost 7 bases and 1 base, there was a span of 12 bases. Germline V gene sequence: CDR1 SGHNT, CDR2 YYREEE (reference sequence). The CDR3 region is CASGYGTSYNEQFF. The CDR3 nucleotides are TGTGCCAGCGGGTATGGGACTTCCTACAATGAGCAGTTCTTC.

The rearrangement links TRBV2 to TRBJ2-1; 7 bases line up with TRBD1. There are 13 residues in the CDR3. The J segment lost 0 bases and the V segment lost 10 bases, leaving 3 bases of the junction unmatched. Germline CDR1 reads SNHLY; CDR2 reads FYNNEI. The CDR3 sequence is CATTGVSYNEQFF. The CDR3 region has the DNA TGTGCCACCACAGGGGTCTCCTACAATGAGCAGTTCTTC. Combining the CDR3 with reference TRBV2 and TRBJ2-1 gives the whole variable domain EPEVTQTPSHQVTQMGQEVILRCVPISNHLYFYWYRQILGQKVEFLVSFYNNEISEKSEIFDDQFSVERPDGSNFTLKIRSTKLEDSAMYFCATTGVSYNEQFFGPGTRLTVL.

The genes are TRBV7-3 and TRBJ2-2; 9 bases are shared with TRBD2. The CDR3 runs 16 residues. Trimming at V came to 1 base and at J to 7 bases, leaving 7 bases not matched to a gene. The V gene's germline CDR1 is SGHTA and CDR2 FQGTGA. In nucleotides, the CDR3 is TGTGCCAGCAGCTTAAGCGGGAGGGCCTATGGCGGGGAGCTGTTTTTT. Amino acids: CASSLSGRAYGGELFF.

The chain joins TRBV19 to TRBJ2-7; 11 nucleotides match TRBD2. The CDR3 consists of 15 residues. Germline V CDR1 and CDR2: LNHDA, SQIVND (reference sequence). The trim removed 7 bases at V and 0 bases at J, leaving 5 bases unmatched. CDR3 amino acids: CASTVLAGGSYEQYF. In DNA, the CDR3 is TGTGCCAGTACCGTCCTAGCGGGAGGCTCCTACGAGCAGTACTTC.

This chain connects TRBV2 to TRBJ1-1; D gene ambiguous. Trimming removed 2 bases at V and 2 bases at J, with 0 bases between. CDR1 is SNHLY, CDR2 FYNNEI, per germline. This CDR3 comprises 11 residues. The CDR3 reads CASSENTEAFF. DNA of the CDR3: TGTGCCAGCAGTGAAAACACTGAAGCTTTCTTT.

The chain employs TRBV19 and TRBJ2-7, with 7 bases lining up with TRBD1. CDR1 is LNHDA and CDR2 is SQIVND in the germline V gene (reference sequence). Trimming took 6 bases from V and 0 from J; bases not matched to a gene: 5. The CDR3 loop spans 14 amino acids. The CDR3 region is CASRETGSSYEQYF. Written as DNA, the CDR3 is TGTGCCAGTAGAGAGACAGGGAGCTCCTACGAGCAGTACTTC.

The chain carries TRBV6-6 and TRBJ2-1, with 10 bases lining up with TRBD2. Per germline, CDR1 MNHNY and CDR2 SVGAGI (reference sequence). CDR3 length equals 16 residues. Trimming at V came to 5 bases and at J to 2 bases, leaving 6 bases not matched to a gene. The CDR3, as DNA: TGTGCCAGCAGTCCCCGGACTAGCGGCCCCTACAATGAGCAGTTCTTC. As protein: CASSPRTSGPYNEQFF.

The V gene is TRBV14, the J gene TRBJ2-7; D gene ambiguous. This CDR3 contains 14 residues. V was shortened by 0 bases and J by 1 base, with 7 bases between the two germline ends. From germline, CDR1 is SGHDN and CDR2 FVKESK. The CDR3: CASSQDYLSYEQYF. CDR3 bases: TGTGCCAGCAGCCAAGATTACCTTTCCTACGAGCAGTACTTC.

The chain links TRBV27 to TRBJ1-3, with no clear D. CDR1 and CDR2 (germline): MNHEY, SMNVEV (reference sequence). This CDR3 comprises 15 residues. V shed 2 bases and J shed 0 bases, with 8 bases lying between them. The CDR3 DNA follows: TGTGCCAGCAGTTTAGGGCAACACTCTGGAAACACCATATATTTT. Its translation is CASSLGQHSGNTIYF.

The chain has TRBV7-6 and TRBJ1-2; D possibly corresponds to TRBD1 (6 bases). Per the germline V gene, CDR1 is SGHVS and CDR2 is FNYEAQ. V lost 1 base and J lost 3, with 6 bases in between. There are 13 residues in the CDR3. CDR3 nucleotides: TGTGCCAGCAGCTTAGGACAGGACTATGGCTACACCTTC. Translation gives CASSLGQDYGYTF.

This chain uses TRBV6-5 with TRBJ2-3, with D unclear. Trimming stripped 2 bases from V and 6 bases from J, with 15 bases between. This CDR3 comprises 15 residues. The germline CDR1 and CDR2 sequences are MNHEY and SVGAGI. This CDR3 is CASSYGQTRVDTQYF. As DNA, the CDR3 is TGTGCCAGCAGTTACGGGCAAACCCGGGTGGATACGCAGTATTTT.

The gene calls are TRBV5-1 and TRBJ1-1; D is unclear. The germline V and J ends were trimmed by 1 base and 1 base, with 8 bases remaining between them. Per germline, CDR1 SGHRS and CDR2 YFSETQ. CDR3 length: 14 residues. CDR3 nucleotides: TGCGCCAGCAGCTTGCTTGGTGGGAACACTGAAGCTTTCTTT. Amino acid sequence: CASSLLGGNTEAFF.

The chain links TRBV27 to TRBJ2-7; tentative D call: TRBD1 (5 bases). Trimming cost V 6 bases and J 4 bases, with 16 bases left between them. CDR3 length: 14 residues. Germline CDR1 MNHEY, CDR2 SMNVEV (reference sequence). The CDR3 region is CASSQQAGLYEQYF. The CDR3 DNA reads as TGTGCCAGCAGCCAACAGGCCGGGCTATACGAGCAGTACTTC.

V gene TRBV5-1 combines with J gene TRBJ2-1, with 8 bases fitting TRBD2. The germline V gene encodes CDR1 SGHRS and CDR2 YFSETQ. CDR3 size: 16 residues. V shed 0 bases, J shed 6 bases, and the junction held 8 bases outside the gene matches. The CDR3 sequence is CASSLEIREGSNEQFF. Written as DNA, the CDR3 is TGCGCCAGCAGCTTGGAAATACGGGAGGGGTCCAATGAGCAGTTCTTC. The full variable domain, in which reference TRBV5-1 and TRBJ2-1 provide the parts outside the CDR3, is KAGVTQTPRYLIKTRGQQVTLSCSPISGHRSVSWYQQTPGQGLQFLFEYFSETQRNKGNFPGRFSGRQFSNSRSEMNVSTLELGDSALYLCASSLEIREGSNEQFFGPGTRLTVL.

The table lists this clone with a few counts. This chain connects TRBV27 to TRBJ2-2; no definite D call. V dropped 7 bases and J dropped 6 bases, with 15 bases sitting between them. CDR3 length: 14 amino acids. Germline V gives CDR1 MNHEY, CDR2 SMNVEV (reference sequence). The CDR3 nucleotides read TGTGCCAGCACCGATCAAGGGTATTCCGGGGAGCTGTTTTTT. This gives the protein CASTDQGYSGELFF.

DNA for the CDR3: TGTGCCAGCAGCTTAGGCGAGGGCTATAGCAATCAGCCCCAGCATTTT. Amino acids: CASSLGEGYSNQPQHF. The chain carries TRBV11-2 and TRBJ1-5, with unresolved D. V was cut by 1 base and J by 0 bases, with 10 bases left in between. CDR1 and CDR2 (germline): SGHAT, FQNNGV. This CDR3 has 16 residues.

The chain recombines TRBV13 with TRBJ2-7; 9 bases fit TRBD1. Germline values: CDR1 PRHDT, CDR2 FYEKMQ (reference sequence). V lost 0 bases, J lost 1 base, and 10 bases stayed unmatched. The length of the CDR3 is 18 residues. Here the CDR3 DNA reads TGTGCCAGCAGCTTAGGGGGTTGGGGGGGACAGGGTTCCTACGAGCAGTACTTC. Translated: CASSLGGWGGQGSYEQYF.

As to this clone: A read error may produce the germline difference seen at one junction end. The chain links TRBV13 to TRBJ2-7; D uncertain. The CDR3 has 12 amino acids. CDR1 and CDR2 from the germline V gene are PRHDT and FYEKMQ (reference sequence). CDR3 protein: CASSFLSYKQYF. The CDR3 DNA is TGTGCCAGCAGCTTCCTATCCTACAAGCAGTACTTC.

The genes are TRBV29-1 and TRBJ2-1; 9 positions match TRBD2. V lost 3 bases, J lost 0 bases, and 12 bases stayed unmatched. This CDR3 is built from 18 residues. Germline lookup yields CDR1 SQVTM and CDR2 ANQGSEA. The CDR3: CSVDGTSGFRVSYNEQFF. For the CDR3, the DNA is TGCAGCGTTGACGGAACTAGCGGGTTTAGGGTCTCCTACAATGAGCAGTTCTTC.

The V and J genes are TRBV30 and TRBJ1-5; no reliable D call. V was trimmed by 5 bases and J by 8 bases, leaving 10 bases between them. Germline CDR1 and CDR2: GTSNPN and SVGIG (reference sequence). This CDR3 comprises 11 residues. In nucleotides, the CDR3 is TGTGCCTGGGGACTAGAAGAGCCCCAGCATTTT. Amino acid sequence: CAWGLEEPQHF.

J is TRBJ2-1 and V is TRBV6-1; D could derive from TRBD1 or TRBD2 (5 bases each). Trimming cost V 2 bases and J 0 bases, with 20 bases left between them. CDR1 MNHNS and CDR2 SASEGT come from the germline V gene. The CDR3 consists of 19 residues. CDR3 in DNA: TGTGCCAGCAGTGAAAGGGGTAGCTCCAAAGACTACTCCTACAATGAGCAGTTCTTC. Protein: CASSERGSSKDYSYNEQFF.

The CDR3 here is CASSVAHYPSNYGYTF. CDR3 nucleotides: TGTGCCAGCAGCGTAGCGCATTACCCGTCTAACTATGGCTACACCTTC. V is TRBV9 and J is TRBJ1-2; D not resolved. The CDR3 length is 16 residues. Trimming removed 0 bases at V and 0 bases at J, with 12 bases between. Per the germline V gene, CDR1 is SGDLS and CDR2 is YYNGEE.

The V call is TRBV27, the J call TRBJ2-7; possible D gene TRBD1, 6 bases. Trimming left V 2 bases short and J 5 bases short, with 13 bases between. Germline CDR1 is MNHEY and CDR2 is SMNVEV (reference sequence). The CDR3 is 14 residues long. For the CDR3, the DNA is TGTGCCAGCAGTTTAGTGACAGGACGTGACGAGCAGTACTTC. Its translation is CASSLVTGRDEQYF.